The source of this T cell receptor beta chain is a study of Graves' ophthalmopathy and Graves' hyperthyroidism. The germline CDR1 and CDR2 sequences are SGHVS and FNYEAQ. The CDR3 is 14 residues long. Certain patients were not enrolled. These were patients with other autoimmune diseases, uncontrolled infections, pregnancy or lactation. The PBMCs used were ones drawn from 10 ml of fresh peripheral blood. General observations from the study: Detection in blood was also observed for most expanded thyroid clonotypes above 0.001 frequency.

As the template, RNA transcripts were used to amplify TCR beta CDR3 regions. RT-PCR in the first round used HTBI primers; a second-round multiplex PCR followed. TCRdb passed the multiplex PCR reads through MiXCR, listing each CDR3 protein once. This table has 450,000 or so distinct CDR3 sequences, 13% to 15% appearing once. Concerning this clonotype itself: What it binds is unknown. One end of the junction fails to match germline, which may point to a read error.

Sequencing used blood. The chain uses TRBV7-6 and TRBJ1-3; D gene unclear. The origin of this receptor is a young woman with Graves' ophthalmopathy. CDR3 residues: CAGSLGQAGNTIYF. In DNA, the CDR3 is TGTGCCGGCAGCTTAGGTCAGGCTGGAAACACCATATATTTT.